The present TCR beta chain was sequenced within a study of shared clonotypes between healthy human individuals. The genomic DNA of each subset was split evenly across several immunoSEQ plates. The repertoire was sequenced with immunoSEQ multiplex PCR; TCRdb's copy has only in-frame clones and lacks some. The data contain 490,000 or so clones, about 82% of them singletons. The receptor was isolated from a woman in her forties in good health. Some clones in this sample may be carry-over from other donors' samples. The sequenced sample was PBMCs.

The CDR3 region has the DNA TGTGCCAGGGGGTGGGAGGTCGGCCTTAATCAGCCCCAGCATTTT. Protein product: CARGWEVGLNQPQHF. The chain has TRBV6-4 and TRBJ1-5; D is unresolved. The CDR3 loop spans 15 amino acids. Trimming removed 9 bases from V and 4 bases from J, with 19 bases in between. The germline gives CDR1 MRHNA, CDR2 SNTAGT.